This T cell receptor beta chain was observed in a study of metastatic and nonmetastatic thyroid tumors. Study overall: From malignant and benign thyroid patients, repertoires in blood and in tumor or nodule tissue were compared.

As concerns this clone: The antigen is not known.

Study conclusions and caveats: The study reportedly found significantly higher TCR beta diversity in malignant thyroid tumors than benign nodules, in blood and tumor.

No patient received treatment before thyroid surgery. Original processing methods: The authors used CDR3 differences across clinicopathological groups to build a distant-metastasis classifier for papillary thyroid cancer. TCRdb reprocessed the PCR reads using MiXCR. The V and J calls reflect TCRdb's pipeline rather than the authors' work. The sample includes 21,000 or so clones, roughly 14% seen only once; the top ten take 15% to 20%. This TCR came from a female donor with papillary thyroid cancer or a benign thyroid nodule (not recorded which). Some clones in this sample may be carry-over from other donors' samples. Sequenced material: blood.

In nucleotides, the CDR3 is TGTGCCAGCAGTGTAGGCAGCTATAATTCACCCCTCCACTTT. Protein product: CASSVGSYNSPLHF. This chain uses TRBV6-1 with TRBJ1-6; D is unresolved. The CDR3 has 14 residues. Germline CDR1 and CDR2: MNHNS and SASEGT. V was clipped by 4 bases and J by 3 bases, with 7 bases between them.